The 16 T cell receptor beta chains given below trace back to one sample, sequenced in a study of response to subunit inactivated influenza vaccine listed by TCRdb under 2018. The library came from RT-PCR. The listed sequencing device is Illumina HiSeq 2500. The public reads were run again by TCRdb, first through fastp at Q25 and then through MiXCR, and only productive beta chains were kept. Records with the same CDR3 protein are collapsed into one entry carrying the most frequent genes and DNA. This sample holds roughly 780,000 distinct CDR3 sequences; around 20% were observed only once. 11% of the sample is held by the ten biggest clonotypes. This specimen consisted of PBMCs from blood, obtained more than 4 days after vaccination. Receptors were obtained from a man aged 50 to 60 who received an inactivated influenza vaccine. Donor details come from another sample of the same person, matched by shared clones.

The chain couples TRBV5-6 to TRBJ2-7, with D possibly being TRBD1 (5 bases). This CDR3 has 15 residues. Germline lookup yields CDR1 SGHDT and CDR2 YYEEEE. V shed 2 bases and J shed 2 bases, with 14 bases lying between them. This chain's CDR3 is CASSLQTALPYEQYF. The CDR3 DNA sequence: TGTGCCAGCAGCTTACAGACAGCGCTGCCCTACGAGCAGTACTTC.

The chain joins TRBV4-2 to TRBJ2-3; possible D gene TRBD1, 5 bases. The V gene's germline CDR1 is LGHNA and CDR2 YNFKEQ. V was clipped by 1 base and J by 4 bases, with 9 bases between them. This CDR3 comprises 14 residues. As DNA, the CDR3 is TGTGCCAGCAGCCAAGCCCTAGGGGCAGATACGCAGTATTTT. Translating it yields CASSQALGADTQYF.

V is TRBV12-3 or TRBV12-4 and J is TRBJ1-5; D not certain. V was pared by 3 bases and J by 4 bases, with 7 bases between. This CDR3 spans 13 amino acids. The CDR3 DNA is TGTGCCAGCAGTTTCTCCCGAAATCAGCCCCAGCATTTT. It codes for CASSFSRNQPQHF.

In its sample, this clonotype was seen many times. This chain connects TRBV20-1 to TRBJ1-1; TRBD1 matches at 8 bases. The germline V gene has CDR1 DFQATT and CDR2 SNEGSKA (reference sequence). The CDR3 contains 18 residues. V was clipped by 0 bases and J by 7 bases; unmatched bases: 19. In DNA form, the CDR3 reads TGCAGTGCTAGAGATATTAGGAAAGGCAGGGGGCTAAGGAGTGAAGCTTTCTTT. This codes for CSARDIRKGRGLRSEAFF.

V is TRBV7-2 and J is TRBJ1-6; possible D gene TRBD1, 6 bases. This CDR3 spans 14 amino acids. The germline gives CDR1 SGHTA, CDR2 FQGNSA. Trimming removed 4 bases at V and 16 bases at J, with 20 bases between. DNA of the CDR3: TGTGCCAGCAGCTCGAGGGACACCAGTAAAGGGCTCCACTTT. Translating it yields CASSSRDTSKGLHF.

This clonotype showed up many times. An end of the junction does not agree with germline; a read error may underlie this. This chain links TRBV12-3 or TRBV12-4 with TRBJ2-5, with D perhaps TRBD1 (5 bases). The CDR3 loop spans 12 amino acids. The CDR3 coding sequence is TGTGCCAGCAGCTTAGGGGAAGAGACCCAGTACTTC. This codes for CASSLGEETQYF.

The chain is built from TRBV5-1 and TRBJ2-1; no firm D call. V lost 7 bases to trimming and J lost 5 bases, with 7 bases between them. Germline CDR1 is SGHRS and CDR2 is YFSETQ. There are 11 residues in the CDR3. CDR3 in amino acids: CASHTNNEQFF. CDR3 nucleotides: TGCGCCAGCCACACAAACAATGAGCAGTTCTTC.

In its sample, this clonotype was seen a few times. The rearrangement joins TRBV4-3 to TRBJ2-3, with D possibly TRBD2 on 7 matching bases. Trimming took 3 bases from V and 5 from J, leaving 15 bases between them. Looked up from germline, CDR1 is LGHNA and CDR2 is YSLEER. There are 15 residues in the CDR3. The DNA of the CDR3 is TGCGCCAGCAGCCAGGCGGGGGCCGGGGGAGATACGCAGTATTTT. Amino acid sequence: CASSQAGAGGDTQYF.

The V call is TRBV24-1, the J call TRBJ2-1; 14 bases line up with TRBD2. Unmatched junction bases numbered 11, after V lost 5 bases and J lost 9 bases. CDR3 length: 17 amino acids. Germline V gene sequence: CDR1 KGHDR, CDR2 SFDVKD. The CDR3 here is CATSGHGLAGGGGEQFF. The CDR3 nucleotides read TGTGCCACCAGTGGACACGGACTAGCGGGAGGCGGCGGTGAGCAGTTCTTC.

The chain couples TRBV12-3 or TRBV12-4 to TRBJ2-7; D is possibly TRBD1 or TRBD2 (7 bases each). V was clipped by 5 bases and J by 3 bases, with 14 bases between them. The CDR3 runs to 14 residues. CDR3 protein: CASSEQGDYYEQYF. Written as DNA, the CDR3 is TGTGCCAGCAGTGAGCAGGGGGACTACTACGAGCAGTACTTC.

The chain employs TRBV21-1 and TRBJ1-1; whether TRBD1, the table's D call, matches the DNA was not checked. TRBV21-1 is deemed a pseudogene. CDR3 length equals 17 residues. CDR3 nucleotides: TGTGCCAGCAGCAACAGCCCGGGACAGAAAAAGAACACTGAAGCTTTCTTT. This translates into CASSNSPGQKKNTEAFF.

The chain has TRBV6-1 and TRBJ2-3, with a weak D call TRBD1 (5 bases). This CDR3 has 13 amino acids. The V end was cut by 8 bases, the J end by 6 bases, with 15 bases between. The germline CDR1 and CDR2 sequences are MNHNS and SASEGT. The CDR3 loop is CASSGRNRDTQYF. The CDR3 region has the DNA TGTGCCAGCTCAGGACGAAACAGGGATACGCAGTATTTT.

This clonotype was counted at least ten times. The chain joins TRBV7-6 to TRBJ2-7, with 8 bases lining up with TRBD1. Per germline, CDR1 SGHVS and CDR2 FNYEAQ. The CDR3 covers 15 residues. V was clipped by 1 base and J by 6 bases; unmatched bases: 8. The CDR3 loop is CASSLVAGGLGEQYF. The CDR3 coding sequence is TGTGCCAGCAGCTTAGTGGCAGGGGGCCTGGGCGAGCAGTACTTC.

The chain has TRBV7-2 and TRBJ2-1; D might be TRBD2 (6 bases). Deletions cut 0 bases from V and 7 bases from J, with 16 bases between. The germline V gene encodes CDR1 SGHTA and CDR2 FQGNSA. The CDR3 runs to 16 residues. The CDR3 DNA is TGTGCCAGCAGCTTAGCTCGGACTAACTCGGGGAATGAGCAGTTCTTC. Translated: CASSLARTNSGNEQFF.

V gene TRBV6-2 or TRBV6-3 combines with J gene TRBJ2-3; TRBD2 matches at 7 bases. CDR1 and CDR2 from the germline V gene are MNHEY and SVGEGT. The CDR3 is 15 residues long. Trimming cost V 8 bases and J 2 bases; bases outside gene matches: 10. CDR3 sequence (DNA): TGTGCCAGCCTGCGGGAGAGGGGTAACACAGATACGCAGTATTTT. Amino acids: CASLRERGNTDTQYF.

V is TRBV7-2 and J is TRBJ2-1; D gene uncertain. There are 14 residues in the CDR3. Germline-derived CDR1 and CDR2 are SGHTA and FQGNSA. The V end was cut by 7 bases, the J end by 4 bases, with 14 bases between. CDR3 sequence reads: CASNSPGKYNEQFF. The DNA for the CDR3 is TGTGCCAGCAATTCGCCTGGCAAATACAATGAGCAGTTCTTC.